The 26 T cell receptor beta chains in this list originate from one sample, sequenced in a study of cytomegalovirus exposure and HLA in healthy donors. The PCR made use of 60 Vbeta and 13 Jbeta primers. Generated by immunoSEQ multiplex PCR, the TCRdb table keeps only in-frame clones and is missing some. Of around 130,000 clones in the sample, approximately 8.7% were seen once. Sequencing was done on a sample of PBMCs. The receptor set was obtained from a man aged 35-49 years in good health and CMV-seronegative.

This clone was picked up a small number of times. The V call is TRBV10-2, the J call TRBJ1-1; 8 positions match TRBD1. CDR1 WSHSY and CDR2 SAAADI come from the germline V gene. The CDR3 runs to 13 residues. V was pared by 7 bases and J by 4 bases, with 5 bases of the junction left unmatched. CDR3 in DNA: TGCGCCAGCATGGACAGGGATTTCACTGAAGCTTTCTTT. Translation: CASMDRDFTEAFF.

The CDR3 bases are TGTGCCAGTAGTATCGGGGGGTCAGCGAACACCGGGGAGCTGTTTTTT. Amino acid sequence: CASSIGGSANTGELFF. This chain connects TRBV19 to TRBJ2-2; 7 bases agree with TRBD2. Per germline, CDR1 LNHDA and CDR2 SQIVND (reference sequence). This CDR3 is 16 amino acids long. J gave up 0 bases and V 3 bases, and 4 bases lay outside the gene matches.

This clone was counted only a few times. V gene TRBV19 combines with J gene TRBJ2-5; no clear D gene. Germline V gene lookup returns CDR1 LNHDA and CDR2 SQIVND (reference sequence). The CDR3 length is 14 residues. V was cut by 5 bases and J by 2 bases, with 12 bases left in between. The DNA of the CDR3 is TGTGCCAGTAGTGACACATCGTGGCAAGAGACCCAGTACTTC. Amino acids: CASSDTSWQETQYF. Full variable domain (outside the CDR3, taken from reference TRBV19 and TRBJ2-5): DGGITQSPKYLFRKEGQNVTLSCEQNLNHDAMYWYRQDPGQGLRLIYYSQIVNDFQKGDIAEGYSVSREKKESFPLTVTSAQKNPTAFYLCASSDTSWQETQYFGPGTRLLVL.

The chain couples TRBV10-3 to TRBJ1-2, with D uncertain. The CDR3 totals 16 residues. V shed 0 bases and J shed 7 bases, with 18 bases lying between them. Per the germline V gene, CDR1 is ENHRY and CDR2 is SYGVKD. CDR3 in DNA: TGTGCCATCAGTGAGTCAGTCCTACTAACACGGAGTGGCTACACCTTC. Its protein product is CAISESVLLTRSGYTF.

The table lists this clone with a few counts. The chain uses TRBV5-6 and TRBJ1-1; 8 positions agree with TRBD1. Germline-derived CDR1 and CDR2 are SGHDT and YYEEEE. J was trimmed by 5 bases and V by 4 bases; bases with no gene match: 13. CDR3 length: 16 amino acids. The CDR3 region is CASSTGQGGWRTEAFF. The CDR3 DNA reads TGTGCCAGCAGCACCGGACAGGGCGGGTGGCGGACTGAAGCTTTCTTT.

The V and J genes are TRBV9 and TRBJ1-3, with a possible D match to TRBD1 (5 bases). Germline V gene lookup returns CDR1 SGDLS and CDR2 YYNGEE. The CDR3 runs to 16 residues. V was trimmed by 0 bases and J by 3 bases, leaving 13 bases between them. The CDR3 DNA is TGTGCCAGCAGCGTAGGGGGCAGGGCCCATGGAAACACCATATATTTT. This encodes CASSVGGRAHGNTIYF.

This chain links TRBV4-1 with TRBJ2-6; a weak D match, TRBD2 (6 bases). V was shortened by 4 bases and J by 0 bases, with 7 bases between the two germline ends. This CDR3 has 15 amino acids. Germline CDR1 reads MGHRA; CDR2 reads YSYEKL. This CDR3 reads CASSLGSSGANVLTF. CDR3 in DNA: TGCGCCAGCAGCCTCGGGAGCTCTGGGGCCAACGTCCTGACTTTC.

The chain carries TRBV2 and TRBJ1-1; possible D gene TRBD1, 5 bases. Germline V gene sequence: CDR1 SNHLY, CDR2 FYNNEI. The CDR3 is made up of 12 amino acids. Trimming cost V 5 bases and J 4 bases, with 8 bases left between them. This CDR3 reads CASSIRGTEAFF. The CDR3 coding sequence is TGTGCCAGCAGTATTAGGGGCACTGAAGCTTTCTTT.

In this sample, this clone turned up a few times. At one boundary the junction diverges from the germline segment, which might be a read error. In DNA form, the CDR3 reads TGTGCCAGCAGTGGGGGGGTGGACACAGGGGAGATGTTTTTT. Residues: CASSGGVDTGEMFF. V and J are TRBV25-1 and TRBJ2-2, with D possibly TRBD1 on 7 matching bases. Germline CDR1 is MGHDK and CDR2 is SYGVNS. This CDR3 is 14 amino acids long.

This clone has more than one count but fewer than ten. The rearrangement links TRBV6-4 to TRBJ2-7; TRBD1 is a possible D gene (6 bases). The CDR3 is made up of 14 amino acids. CDR1 MRHNA and CDR2 SNTAGT come from the germline V gene. V gave up 6 bases and J gave up 2 bases, with 14 bases separating them. CDR3 in amino acids: CASSSTGTPYEQYF. The CDR3, as DNA: TGTGCCAGCAGCTCTACCGGGACACCCTACGAGCAGTACTTC.

The chain links TRBV15 to TRBJ1-4; 11 bases match TRBD1. Trimming at V came to 0 bases and at J to 8 bases, leaving 8 bases not matched to a gene. From germline, CDR1 is LNHNV and CDR2 YYDKDF (reference sequence). CDR3 length: 17 amino acids. The DNA for the CDR3 is TGTGCCACCAGCAGAGATTGGGGACAGGGGGATCGCGAAAAACTGTTTTTT. Encoded protein: CATSRDWGQGDREKLFF.

This clone was recorded a few times. CDR3 sequence: CASSQEVDRDAFF. The CDR3 DNA reads as TGCGCCAGCAGCCAAGAAGTCGACAGGGACGCTTTCTTT. V and J are TRBV4-1 and TRBJ1-1; 7 nucleotides line up with TRBD1. CDR1 MGHRA and CDR2 YSYEKL come from the germline V gene. J lost 11 bases, V lost 0 bases, and 6 bases had no gene match. The CDR3 contains 13 residues.

Here the CDR3 DNA reads TGCAGCGTTGAGTCGGAGCTATTGAGGGGGGAGCAGTACTTC. It encodes CSVESELLRGEQYF. The gene calls are TRBV29-1 and TRBJ2-7; tentative D call: TRBD1 (6 bases). The CDR3 consists of 14 residues. Germline V lookup: CDR1 SQVTM, CDR2 ANQGSEA. V lost 3 bases and J 7 bases, leaving 19 bases between the germline ends.

This rearrangement joins TRBV6-1 to TRBJ2-7; the match to TRBD1 covers 9 bases. The CDR3 is 15 amino acids. The germline V gene encodes CDR1 MNHNS and CDR2 SASEGT. The trim removed 1 base at V and 0 bases at J, leaving 1 base unmatched. The CDR3 region is CASSEETGGSYEQYF. In DNA form, the CDR3 reads TGTGCCAGCAGTGAAGAGACAGGGGGCTCCTACGAGCAGTACTTC.

This sequence joins TRBV9 and TRBJ2-1, with D possibly being TRBD1 (6 bases). This CDR3 contains 15 residues. The germline V gene has CDR1 SGDLS and CDR2 YYNGEE. Between the trimmed V and J ends, which lost 3 bases and 6 bases, there was a span of 16 bases. The CDR3 coding sequence is TGTGCCAGCAGCGGGCCCCAGGGGAAGGTCAATGAGCAGTTCTTC. Translating gives CASSGPQGKVNEQFF.

This clone was counted between two and nine times. The J gene is TRBJ2-4, the V gene TRBV9, with unresolved D. Looked up from germline, CDR1 is SGDLS and CDR2 is YYNGEE. The CDR3 sequence is 13 residues long. Trimming took 4 bases from V and 3 from J, leaving 8 bases between them. The CDR3 DNA sequence: TGTGCCAGCAGCCCCCACGGCAAAAACATTCAGTACTTC. This gives the protein CASSPHGKNIQYF. Drawing the rest from reference TRBV9 and TRBJ2-4, the complete variable domain is DSGVTQTPKHLITATGQRVTLRCSPRSGDLSVYWYQQSLDQGLQFLIQYYNGEERAKGNILERFSAQQFPDLHSELNLSSLELGDSALYFCASSPHGKNIQYFGAGTRLSVL.

The chain employs TRBV28 and TRBJ1-1, with TRBD1 as a possible D gene (6 bases). Germline CDR1 and CDR2: MDHEN and SYDVKM. With 6 bases removed from V and 1 base from J, the gap between germline ends came to 15 bases. The CDR3 runs to 15 residues. In DNA, the CDR3 is TGTGCCAGCAGGCCTCCAGGGGCGACGAACACTGAAGCTTTCTTT. Residues: CASRPPGATNTEAFF.

The chain recombines TRBV27 with TRBJ1-1; a weak D match, TRBD1 (5 bases). From germline, CDR1 is MNHEY and CDR2 SMNVEV (reference sequence). Trimming shortened V by 6 bases and J by 0 bases, and 17 bases separated the two germline ends. The CDR3 is 16 residues long. The CDR3 DNA reads as TGTGCCAGCAGCCATGGGGGGAGACGGATGAACACTGAAGCTTTCTTT. Its translation: CASSHGGRRMNTEAFF.

The chain employs TRBV6-1 and TRBJ2-2, with D unclear. V was trimmed by 7 bases and J by 2 bases, leaving 11 bases between them. There are 14 residues in the CDR3. CDR1 and CDR2 (germline): MNHNS, SASEGT. CDR3 in DNA: TGTGCCAGCATGGGCGAACTTAACACCGGGGAGCTGTTTTTT. Translating gives CASMGELNTGELFF.

The rearrangement links TRBV19 to TRBJ2-7; TRBD2 aligns across 8 bases. Trimming removed 8 bases from V and 6 bases from J; junction bases left unmatched: 9. The CDR3 is made up of 13 amino acids. The germline CDR1 and CDR2 sequences are LNHDA and SQIVND (reference sequence). The CDR3: CASGLSGASEQYF. CDR3 nucleotides: TGTGCCAGTGGACTTAGCGGGGCAAGCGAGCAGTACTTC.

This clone was seen a few times. This sequence joins TRBV15 and TRBJ1-6; 10 bases map to TRBD1. From germline, CDR1 is LNHNV and CDR2 YYDKDF (reference sequence). The CDR3 sequence is 15 residues long. Trimming at V came to 5 bases and at J to 7 bases, leaving 5 bases not matched to a gene. The CDR3 region is CATSRDRGGNSPLHF. As DNA, the CDR3 is TGTGCCACCAGCCGGGACAGGGGAGGAAATTCACCCCTCCACTTT.

This clone was seen more than once but under ten times. The chain couples TRBV6-1 to TRBJ2-6; the match to TRBD1 covers 10 bases. There are 16 residues in the CDR3. The V gene end was trimmed by 4 bases and the J gene end by 2 bases; junction bases not matched to a gene: 2. Germline CDR1 MNHNS, CDR2 SASEGT. Here the CDR3 DNA reads TGTGCCAGCAGTGGACAGGGGGCTACTGGGGCCAACGTCCTGACTTTC. This gives the protein CASSGQGATGANVLTF.

This chain joins TRBV13 and TRBJ2-7; 7 bases agree with TRBD2. CDR3 length equals 15 residues. Germline-derived CDR1 and CDR2 are PRHDT and FYEKMQ (reference sequence). After removal of 6 bases from V and 2 bases from J, the junction contained 10 bases not matched to a gene. CDR3 nucleotides: TGTGCCAGCAGTTTCTATTGGCGGGGGACCTACGAGCAGTACTTC. Protein: CASSFYWRGTYEQYF.

This clone has a handful of counts. The V and J genes are TRBV2 and TRBJ2-7, with 7 nucleotides matching TRBD1. The V segment lost 1 base and the J segment 9 bases; nucleotides outside the gene matches: 3. Germline V lookup: CDR1 SNHLY, CDR2 FYNNEI. This CDR3 spans 12 amino acids. The CDR3 bases are TGTGCCAGCAGTGAAGGACAGGGCGCGCAGTACTTC. Residues: CASSEGQGAQYF. Full variable domain (remainder filled in from reference TRBV2 and TRBJ2-7): EPEVTQTPSHQVTQMGQEVILRCVPISNHLYFYWYRQILGQKVEFLVSFYNNEISEKSEIFDDQFSVERPDGSNFTLKIRSTKLEDSAMYFCASSEGQGAQYFGPGTRLTVT.

The J gene is TRBJ2-7, the V gene TRBV4-3, with 8 bases matching TRBD1. Germline CDR1 reads LGHNA; CDR2 reads YSLEER. Trimming cost V 1 base and J 6 bases; bases outside gene matches: 2. The CDR3 length is 13 residues. CDR3 in amino acids: CASSQGQGLEQYF. CDR3 DNA: TGCGCCAGCAGCCAAGGACAGGGGCTCGAGCAGTACTTC.

The CDR3 is CASALGHQETQYF. The CDR3 DNA reads as TGTGCCAGCGCCCTGGGGCACCAAGAGACCCAGTACTTC. The V call is TRBV6-5, the J call TRBJ2-5; the D gene is possibly TRBD1 (5 bases). Germline CDR1 is MNHEY and CDR2 is SVGAGI. Trimming left V 8 bases short and J 0 bases short, with 10 bases between. CDR3 length: 13 residues.